The present entry profiles one TCR beta chain with its context. Participants were aged roughly 18 to 95 years, lived in 25 or so US areas, and enrolled virtually. Assignments of participants to cohorts depended upon their own reported clinical history. The sample belongs to a study of blood T cell repertoires in COVID-19. Background on the study: Both acute and convalescent COVID-19 samples were obtained from the United States, Italy and Spain. T cells, B-cell-depleted T cells, or PBMCs provided the cDNA or gDNA that served as material.

Produced via immunoSEQ multiplex PCR; TCRdb's table is partial and in-frame only. The sample contains 250,000 to 300,000 clones, around 80% of which appear only once. This CDR3 region has 19 residues. This TCR was sampled from a young man with acute COVID-19. The sample was PBMCs or T cells enriched from blood (not recorded which). This chain links TRBV21-1 with TRBJ1-5. TRBV21-1 is a documented pseudogene. Here the CDR3 DNA reads TGTGCCAGCAGCAAATCGTGCGGAAAGGAGGGTCCATACAATCAGCCCCAGCATTTT. Translated: CASSKSCGKEGPYNQPQHF.